What follows are 26 T cell receptor beta chains derived from one specimen sequenced in a study of T cells after posttransplantation cyclophosphamide. The method was immunoSEQ multiplex PCR; TCRdb's version includes in-frame clones alone and lacks a portion of them. The sample lists more than 10,000 clones, roughly 80% occurring once. Treatment was busulfan-fludarabine conditioning, a marrow graft, and cyclophosphamide on days +3 and +4. Specimen: PBMCs, collected after allogeneic stem cell transplant with posttransplant cyclophosphamide. The source of these receptors is a female patient between 50 and 59 years old who received an allogeneic stem cell transplant from a related donor, was CMV-positive, and had no GVHD. Part of the T cells may come from the graft donor.

The gene calls are TRBV5-5 and TRBJ2-7; 8 bases line up with TRBD1. Germline V gene sequence: CDR1 SGHKS, CDR2 YYEKEE (reference sequence). V shed 1 base and J 4 bases; nucleotides not matched to a gene: 10. The CDR3 is 16 residues long. The DNA for the CDR3 is TGTGCCAGCAGCTTGCTCCTCCAGGGGGCAAGGTACGAGCAGTACTTC. This gives the protein CASSLLLQGARYEQYF.

In its sample, this clone was seen a few times. J is TRBJ2-3 and V is TRBV5-1, with D possibly being TRBD2 (6 bases). This CDR3 region has 13 residues. Trimming took 1 base from V and 5 from J, leaving 8 bases between them. Germline lookup yields CDR1 SGHRS and CDR2 YFSETQ. This CDR3 is CASSLLGGDTQYF. In nucleotides, the CDR3 is TGCGCCAGCAGCTTGTTGGGGGGAGATACGCAGTATTTT.

The chain carries TRBV30 and TRBJ2-3; 8 bases map to TRBD2. The germline V gene encodes CDR1 GTSNPN and CDR2 SVGIG (reference sequence). V was pared by 2 bases and J by 0 bases, with 13 bases of the junction left unmatched. There are 18 residues in the CDR3. CDR3 residues: CAWSNSGGTITSTDTQYF. The CDR3 DNA reads TGTGCCTGGAGTAACAGCGGGGGAACTATCACTAGCACAGATACGCAGTATTTT.

Comments on this clone: An end of the junction differs from the germline gene, which may be a read error. The DNA for the CDR3 is TGTGCCAGCGGGAGAGGGGAGGTGAGCAGTCAGCCCCAGCATTTT. Translated, it gives CASGRGEVSSQPQHF. The chain joins TRBV2 to TRBJ1-5, with a weak D call TRBD1 (5 bases). CDR1 and CDR2 from the germline V gene are SNHLY and FYNNEI. The CDR3 sequence is 15 residues long.

This chain connects TRBV7-9 to TRBJ2-1, with D hard to call. The CDR3 loop spans 12 amino acids. V lost 1 base, J lost 9 bases, and 7 bases lay in between. Per germline, CDR1 SEHNR and CDR2 FQNEAQ (reference sequence). CDR3 in DNA: TGTGCCAGCAGCTTAGGGCAAAGTGAGCAGTTCTTC. Protein sequence: CASSLGQSEQFF.

This rearrangement joins TRBV7-2 to TRBJ2-5, with D possibly being TRBD1 (5 bases). This CDR3 is built from 14 residues. Trimming pared 5 bases from V and 2 bases from J, leaving 12 bases between. Germline values: CDR1 SGHTA, CDR2 FQGNSA. The CDR3 region is CASSADRSQETQYF. The CDR3 coding sequence is TGTGCCAGCAGCGCCGACAGATCACAAGAGACCCAGTACTTC.

The V and J genes are TRBV9 and TRBJ2-3, with D possibly matching TRBD2 (6 bases). The CDR3 is 16 residues long. The germline gives CDR1 SGDLS, CDR2 YYNGEE. Trimming left V 0 bases short and J 2 bases short, with 13 bases between. CDR3 amino acids: CASSVEVGGSTDTQYF. DNA for the CDR3: TGTGCCAGCAGCGTAGAGGTGGGGGGTTCCACAGATACGCAGTATTTT.

This rearrangement joins TRBV7-8 to TRBJ2-5; TRBD2 matches 9 bases. The junction had 13 bases not matched to a gene; V was cut back by 5 bases and J by 6 bases. Germline assignment: CDR1 SGHVS and CDR2 FQNEAQ. CDR3 length equals 16 residues. The CDR3 region is CASSQRGGGAAQTQYF. The CDR3 DNA reads TGTGCCAGCAGCCAACGGGGCGGGGGGGCCGCGCAGACCCAGTACTTC.

The V gene is TRBV19, the J gene TRBJ1-5, with D possibly being TRBD1 (5 bases). The CDR3 length is 16 residues. The germline gives CDR1 LNHDA, CDR2 SQIVND (reference sequence). Trimming left V 5 bases short and J 1 base short, with 15 bases between. Here the CDR3 DNA reads TGTGCCAGTAGTGCGAGCAGGGTGAGGAGCAATCAGCCCCAGCATTTT. This codes for CASSASRVRSNQPQHF.

The V call is TRBV4-1, the J call TRBJ2-7; TRBD2 aligns across 10 bases. V lost 5 bases to trimming and J lost 2 bases; unmatched junction nucleotides: 15. Germline CDR1 reads MGHRA; CDR2 reads YSYEKL. The CDR3 runs to 18 residues. CDR3 DNA sequence: TGCGCCAGCAGCGAGACACCACTAGCGGGGCCATATCCCTACGAGCAGTACTTC. Amino acids: CASSETPLAGPYPYEQYF.

This clone was seen a handful of times. This chain connects TRBV6-1 to TRBJ2-3; D possibly corresponds to TRBD2 (5 bases). Trimming removed 4 bases at V and 0 bases at J, with 8 bases between. Looked up from germline, CDR1 is MNHNS and CDR2 is SASEGT. The CDR3 spans 14 residues. The CDR3 region has the DNA TGTGCCAGCAGTGCGTTAGCGAGCACAGATACGCAGTATTTT. Protein: CASSALASTDTQYF.

This chain links TRBV5-1 with TRBJ1-1; D might be TRBD1 (5 bases). V lost 5 bases and J lost 1, with 12 bases in between. This CDR3 has 14 amino acids. Looked up from germline, CDR1 is SGHRS and CDR2 is YFSETQ. CDR3 nucleotide sequence: TGCGCCAGCAGATCACAGGTCCGGAACACTGAAGCTTTCTTT. It is translated as CASRSQVRNTEAFF. Full variable domain (remainder filled in from reference TRBV5-1 and TRBJ1-1): KAGVTQTPRYLIKTRGQQVTLSCSPISGHRSVSWYQQTPGQGLQFLFEYFSETQRNKGNFPGRFSGRQFSNSRSEMNVSTLELGDSALYLCASRSQVRNTEAFFGQGTRLTVV.

A single count supports this clone. This chain connects TRBV11-2 to TRBJ2-4; TRBD2 matches at 7 bases. V was clipped by 5 bases and J by 7 bases; unmatched bases: 11. Germline CDR1 is SGHAT and CDR2 is FQNNGV. The CDR3 runs to 15 residues. In DNA, the CDR3 is TGTGCCAGCAGCCTAGGAAGCGGGACGGGGAACATTCAGTACTTC. Translation gives CASSLGSGTGNIQYF.

CDR3 coding DNA: TGTGCCACAACGAGCTCCTACGAGCAGTACTTC. Translated, it gives CATTSSYEQYF. V is TRBV7-9 and J is TRBJ2-5; no clear D gene. The J call could be wrong; TRBJ2-7 is a better fit for the DNA end. The CDR3 is made up of 11 amino acids. CDR1 SEHNR and CDR2 FQNEAQ come from the germline V gene (reference sequence).

The chain combines TRBV7-9 with TRBJ2-7, with a possible D match to TRBD1 (6 bases). The V and J ends lost 5 bases and 0 bases respectively, with 11 bases between them. The CDR3 runs to 14 residues. Germline V gene lookup returns CDR1 SEHNR and CDR2 FQNEAQ (reference sequence). The CDR3 here is CASSTRQDSYEQYF. CDR3 DNA sequence: TGTGCCAGCAGCACCCGACAGGACTCCTACGAGCAGTACTTC. Looking up the rest from reference TRBV7-9 and TRBJ2-7 gives the full variable domain: DTGVSQNPRHKITKRGQNVTFRCDPISEHNRLYWYRQTLGQGPEFLTYFQNEAQLEKSRLLSDRFSAERPKGSFSTLEIQRTEQGDSAMYLCASSTRQDSYEQYFGPGTRLTVT.

The CDR3 protein is CSVASGGDEQFF. In nucleotides, the CDR3 is TGCAGCGTCGCTAGCGGGGGTGATGAGCAGTTCTTC. V and J are TRBV29-1 and TRBJ2-1, with 10 positions matching TRBD2. Per the germline V gene, CDR1 is SQVTM and CDR2 is ANQGSEA. The junction had 4 bases not matched to a gene; V was cut back by 6 bases and J by 8 bases. The CDR3 is 12 amino acids.

J is TRBJ1-5 and V is TRBV28; no definite D call. CDR3 length equals 14 residues. The V end lost 1 base, the J end lost 5 bases, and 9 bases lay between the germline ends. Germline CDR1 reads MDHEN; CDR2 reads SYDVKM. DNA for the CDR3: TGTGCCAGCAGTTTATCGGGAATACATCAGCCCCAGCATTTT. Its protein product is CASSLSGIHQPQHF.

This chain joins TRBV6-6 and TRBJ2-3, with TRBD1 matching over 10 bases. The junction had 9 bases not matched to a gene; V was cut back by 6 bases and J by 3 bases. The CDR3 loop spans 16 amino acids. The germline gives CDR1 MNHNY, CDR2 SVGAGI (reference sequence). DNA for the CDR3: TGTGCCAGCAGCCCCACGGACAGGGGGGTAACAGATACGCAGTATTTT. Encoded protein: CASSPTDRGVTDTQYF.

J is TRBJ1-1 and V is TRBV18; no clear D gene. In germline, CDR1 is KGHSH, CDR2 LQKENI. This CDR3 spans 11 amino acids. V lost 2 bases to trimming and J lost 10 bases, with 8 bases between them. The CDR3 DNA is TGTGCCAGCTCACCAGGGCGTAGAGCTTTCTTT. Residues: CASSPGRRAFF.

This rearrangement joins TRBV5-6 to TRBJ2-7, with TRBD2 matching 8 bases. V gave up 5 bases and J gave up 0 bases; unmatched junction bases: 19. There are 19 residues in the CDR3. Germline lookup yields CDR1 SGHDT and CDR2 YYEEEE. CDR3 region: CASRLHGGASRRDSYEQYF. The CDR3 DNA follows: TGTGCCAGCAGGCTACACGGGGGGGCCTCCCGTCGCGACTCCTACGAGCAGTACTTC. The whole variable domain, filled in from reference TRBV5-6 and TRBJ2-7, reads DAGVTQSPTHLIKTRGQQVTLRCSPKSGHDTVSWYQQALGQGPQFIFQYYEEEERQRGNFPDRFSGHQFPNYSSELNVNALLLGDSALYLCASRLHGGASRRDSYEQYFGPGTRLTVT.

The V call is TRBV4-2, the J call TRBJ2-5; tentatively, D is TRBD2 (6 bases). The CDR3 has 15 residues. Looked up from germline, CDR1 is LGHNA and CDR2 is YNFKEQ. With 0 bases removed from V and 5 bases from J, the gap between germline ends came to 13 bases. The CDR3 sequence is CASSQEGGLGETQYF. In nucleotides, the CDR3 is TGTGCCAGCAGCCAAGAGGGGGGACTCGGGGAGACCCAGTACTTC.

The V call is TRBV21-1, the J call TRBJ2-2; the table's D call, TRBD1, has no DNA check behind it. TRBV21-1 is deemed a pseudogene. The CDR3 loop spans 16 amino acids. In nucleotides, the CDR3 is TGTGCCAGCAGCAACTTTGACAGGGTGAACACCGGGGAGCTGTTTTTT. Protein sequence: CASSNFDRVNTGELFF.

The chain employs TRBV1 and TRBJ2-5; the table's D call, TRBD1, was not checked against the DNA. TRBV1 is assigned pseudogene status. The CDR3 is 16 residues long. CDR3 sequence reads: CTSSPPGQELQETQYF. The DNA for the CDR3 is TGCACCAGCAGCCCCCCTGGACAAGAACTACAAGAGACCCAGTACTTC.

The genes are TRBV7-8 and TRBJ1-5; D gene ambiguous. The germline V gene encodes CDR1 SGHVS and CDR2 FQNEAQ. This CDR3 has 18 residues. V lost 5 bases and J lost 0, with 20 bases in between. The CDR3 spells CASSPSRGQVNSNQPQHF. The CDR3 DNA reads as TGTGCCAGCAGCCCCTCACGGGGTCAGGTAAATAGCAATCAGCCCCAGCATTTT.

The chain couples TRBV4-1 to TRBJ2-7; D is possibly TRBD1 (6 bases). The CDR3 runs 14 residues. Germline V gene lookup returns CDR1 MGHRA and CDR2 YSYEKL. Trimming took off 1 base at V and 6 bases at J, with 13 bases between the two ends. The CDR3 here is CASSQGQGLGEQYF. In DNA form, the CDR3 reads TGCGCCAGCAGCCAAGGGCAGGGGTTAGGCGAGCAGTACTTC.

The chain employs TRBV4-2 and TRBJ1-2; 10 positions match TRBD1. V trimming: 1 base; J trimming: 4 bases; junction bases outside the gene matches: 3. This CDR3 has 15 amino acids. Germline CDR1 and CDR2: LGHNA and YNFKEQ. Here the CDR3 reads CASSQAGQGTYGYTF. In nucleotides, the CDR3 is TGTGCCAGCAGCCAAGCGGGACAGGGGACCTATGGCTACACCTTC.